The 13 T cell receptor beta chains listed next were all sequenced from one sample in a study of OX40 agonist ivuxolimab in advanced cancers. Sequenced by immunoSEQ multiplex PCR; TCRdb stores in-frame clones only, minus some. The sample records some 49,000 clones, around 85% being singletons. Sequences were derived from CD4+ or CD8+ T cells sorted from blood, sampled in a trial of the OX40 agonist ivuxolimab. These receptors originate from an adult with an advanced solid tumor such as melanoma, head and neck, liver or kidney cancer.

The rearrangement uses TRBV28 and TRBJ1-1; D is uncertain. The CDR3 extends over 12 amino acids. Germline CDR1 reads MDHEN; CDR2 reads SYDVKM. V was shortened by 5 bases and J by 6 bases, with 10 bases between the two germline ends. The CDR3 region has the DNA TGTGCCAGCAGTCCCTGGGCGGCTGAAGCTTTCTTT. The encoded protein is CASSPWAAEAFF. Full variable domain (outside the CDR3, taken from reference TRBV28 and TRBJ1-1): DVKVTQSSRYLVKRTGEKVFLECVQDMDHENMFWYRQDPGLGLRLIYFSYDVKMKEKGDIPEGYSVSREKKERFSLILESASTNQTSMYLCASSPWAAEAFFGQGTRLTVV.

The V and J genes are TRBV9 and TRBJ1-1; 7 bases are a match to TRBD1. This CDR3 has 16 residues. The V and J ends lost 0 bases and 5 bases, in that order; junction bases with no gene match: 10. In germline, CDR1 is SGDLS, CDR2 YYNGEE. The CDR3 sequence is CASSVAATGFRTEAFF. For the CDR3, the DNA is TGTGCCAGCAGCGTAGCGGCGACAGGGTTTAGGACTGAAGCTTTCTTT.

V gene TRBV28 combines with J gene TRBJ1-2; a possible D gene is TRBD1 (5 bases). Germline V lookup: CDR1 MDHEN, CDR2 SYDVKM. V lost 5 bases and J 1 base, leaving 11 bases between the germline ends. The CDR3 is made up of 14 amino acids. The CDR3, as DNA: TGTGCCAGCAGTCACAGGAAGGTTAACTATGGCTACACCTTC. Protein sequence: CASSHRKVNYGYTF.

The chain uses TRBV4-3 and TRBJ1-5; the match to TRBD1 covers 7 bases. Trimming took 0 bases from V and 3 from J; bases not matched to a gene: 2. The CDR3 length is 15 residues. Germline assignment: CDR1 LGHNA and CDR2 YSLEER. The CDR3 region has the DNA TGCGCCAGCAGCCAAGATACAGGGGTCAATCAGCCCCAGCATTTT. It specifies CASSQDTGVNQPQHF.

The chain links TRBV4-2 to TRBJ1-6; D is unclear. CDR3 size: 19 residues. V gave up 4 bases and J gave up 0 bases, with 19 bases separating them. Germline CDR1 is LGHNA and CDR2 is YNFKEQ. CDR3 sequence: CASSPELGLLSSYNSPLHF. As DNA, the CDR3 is TGTGCCAGCAGCCCGGAGTTAGGGCTCTTGAGCTCCTATAATTCACCCCTCCACTTT.

CDR3 sequence reads: CASSLGQGLSTQYF. CDR3 sequence (DNA): TGTGCCAGCAGTTTAGGCCAGGGGCTGAGTACGCAGTATTTT. The chain couples TRBV27 to TRBJ2-3; a possible D gene is TRBD1 (6 bases). Per the germline V gene, CDR1 is MNHEY and CDR2 is SMNVEV (reference sequence). CDR3 length equals 14 residues. V shed 2 bases and J shed 8 bases, with 14 bases lying between them.

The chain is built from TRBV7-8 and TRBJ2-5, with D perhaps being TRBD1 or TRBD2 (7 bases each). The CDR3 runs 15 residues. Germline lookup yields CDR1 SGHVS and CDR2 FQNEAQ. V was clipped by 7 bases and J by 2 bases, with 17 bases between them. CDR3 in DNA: TGTGCCAGCACCGGGGAGGGGGCGGTTCAAGAGACCCAGTACTTC. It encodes CASTGEGAVQETQYF.

Written as DNA, the CDR3 is TGTGCCAGCAGTTACTCTTGGGGGGGCGCAGATACGCAGTATTTT. It specifies CASSYSWGGADTQYF. The chain employs TRBV6-5 and TRBJ2-3; D is perhaps TRBD2 (7 bases). This CDR3 is 15 amino acids long. Germline V gene data show CDR1 as MNHEY and CDR2 as SVGAGI. The ends were cut back, 0 bases at V and 4 bases at J, with 11 bases in the middle.

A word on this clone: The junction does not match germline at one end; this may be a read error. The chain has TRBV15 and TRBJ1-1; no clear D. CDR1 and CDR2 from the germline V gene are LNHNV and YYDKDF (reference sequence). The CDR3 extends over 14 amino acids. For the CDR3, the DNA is TGTGCCACCAGCAGGGGCCCAGCAGGAACACTAAGTGTCTTT. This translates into CATSRGPAGTLSVF.

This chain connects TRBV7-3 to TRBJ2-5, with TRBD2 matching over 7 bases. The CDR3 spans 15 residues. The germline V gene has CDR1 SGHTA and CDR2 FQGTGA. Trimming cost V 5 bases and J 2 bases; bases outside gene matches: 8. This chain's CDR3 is CASSASGNWQETQYF. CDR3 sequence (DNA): TGTGCCAGCAGCGCAAGCGGGAACTGGCAAGAGACCCAGTACTTC.

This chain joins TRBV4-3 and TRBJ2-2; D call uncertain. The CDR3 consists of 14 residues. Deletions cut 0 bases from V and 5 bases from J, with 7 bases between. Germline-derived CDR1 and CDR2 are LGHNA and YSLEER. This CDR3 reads CASSQDLLTGELFF. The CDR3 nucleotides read TGCGCCAGCAGCCAAGATCTGTTAACCGGGGAGCTGTTTTTT.

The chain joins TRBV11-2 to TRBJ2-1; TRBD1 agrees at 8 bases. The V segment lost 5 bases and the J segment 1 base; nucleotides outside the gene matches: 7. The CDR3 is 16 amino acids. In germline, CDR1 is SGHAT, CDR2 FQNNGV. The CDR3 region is CASSDMDRVSYNEQFF. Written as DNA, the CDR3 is TGTGCCAGCAGCGACATGGACAGGGTTTCCTACAATGAGCAGTTCTTC.

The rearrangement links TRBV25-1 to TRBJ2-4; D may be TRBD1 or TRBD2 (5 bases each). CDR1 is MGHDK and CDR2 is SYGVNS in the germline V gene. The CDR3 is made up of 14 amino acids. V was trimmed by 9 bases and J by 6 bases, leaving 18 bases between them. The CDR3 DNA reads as TGTGCCAGTCAACCCGGGACCCGAGGAAACATTCAGTACTTC. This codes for CASQPGTRGNIQYF.